The source of this TCR beta chain is a study of tumor-infiltrating lymphocytes in primary liver carcinoma. Trimming took off 6 bases at V and 4 bases at J, with 19 bases between the two ends. CDR1 is SGHRS and CDR2 is YFSETQ in the germline V gene. This CDR3 comprises 16 residues. From unsorted bulk tissue weighing roughly 17-31 mg, DNA and RNA were co-extracted. Five distinct regions per tumor were sampled. From around 500 ng of total RNA, TCR beta-specific cDNA was reverse-transcribed using a constant-region primer. Three nested multiplex PCR rounds of slightly modified ARM-PCR generated TCR beta libraries. Both of the initial two PCR rounds ran for nine to ten cycles and employed TRBV1-TRBV30 forward primers alongside a C-beta reverse primer. MiXCR was run by TCRdb on the multiplex PCR reads, yielding one entry per CDR3 protein. Of roughly 100,000 distinct CDR3 sequences in the sample, roughly 69% are singletons; the top ten hold 9.5%.

The chain couples TRBV5-1 to TRBJ2-2, with D tentatively TRBD1 (6 bases). Material: liver tumor tissue from sampling region 5. Subset: tumor region T5, tumor centre. The TCR sequence derives from a woman in her sixties with primary liver carcinoma and hepatitis B virus infection. The CDR3 sequence is CASKPQGRSITGELFF. CDR3 in DNA: TGCGCCAGCAAACCGCAGGGGCGATCGATCACCGGGGAGCTGTTTTTT.